The present entry profiles one TCR beta chain with its context. Its antigen is not identified. This sample stems from a study of cytomegalovirus exposure and HLA in healthy donors. The protocol was immunoSEQ multiplex PCR, while the TCRdb copy is restricted to in-frame clones and leaves out a portion. This sample has fewer than 250,000 clones, with around nine tenths found just once. Study findings and constraints: Altogether, some 170 TCR beta chains were recorded as cytomegalovirus-associated.

The length of the CDR3 is 15 residues. V was clipped by 4 bases and J by 0 bases; unmatched bases: 6. Germline CDR1 reads SGDLS; CDR2 reads YYNGEE. The sample comprised PBMCs. This receptor was identified in a man aged 18 to 29 in good health and CMV-seronegative. The J gene is TRBJ2-5, the V gene TRBV9, with TRBD1 matching 7 bases. As DNA, the CDR3 is TGTGCCAGCAGCCCGGGACAGCAATACCAAGAGACCCAGTACTTC. This encodes CASSPGQQYQETQYF.